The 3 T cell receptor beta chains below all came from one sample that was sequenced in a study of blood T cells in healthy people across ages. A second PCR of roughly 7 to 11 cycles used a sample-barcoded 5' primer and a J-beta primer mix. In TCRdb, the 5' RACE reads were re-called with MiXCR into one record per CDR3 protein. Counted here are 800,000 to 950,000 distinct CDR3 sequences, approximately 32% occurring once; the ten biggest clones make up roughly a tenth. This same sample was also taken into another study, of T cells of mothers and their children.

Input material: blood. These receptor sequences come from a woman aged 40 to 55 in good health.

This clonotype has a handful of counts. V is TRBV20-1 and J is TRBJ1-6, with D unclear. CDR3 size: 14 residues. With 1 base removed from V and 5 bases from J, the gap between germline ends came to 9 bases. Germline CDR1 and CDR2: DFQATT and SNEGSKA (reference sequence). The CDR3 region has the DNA TGCAGTGCTAGAGTTCGGGGAGATAATTCACCCCTCCACTTT. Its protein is CSARVRGDNSPLHF.

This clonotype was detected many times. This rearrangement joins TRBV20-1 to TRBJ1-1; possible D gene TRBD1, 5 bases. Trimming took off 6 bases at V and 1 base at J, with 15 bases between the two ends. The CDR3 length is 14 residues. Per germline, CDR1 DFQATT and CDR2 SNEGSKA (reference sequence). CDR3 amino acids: CSAHGGLPNTEAFF. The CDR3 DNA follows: TGCAGTGCCCACGGGGGTCTGCCGAACACTGAAGCTTTCTTT.

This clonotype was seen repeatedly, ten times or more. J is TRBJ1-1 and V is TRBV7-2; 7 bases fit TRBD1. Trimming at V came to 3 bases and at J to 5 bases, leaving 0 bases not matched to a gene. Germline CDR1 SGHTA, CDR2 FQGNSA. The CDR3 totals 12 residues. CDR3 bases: TGTGCCAGCAGCTTGACAGGGACTGAAGCTTTCTTT. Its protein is CASSLTGTEAFF.